These T cell receptor beta chains were read from a single sample in a study of T-cell memory formation after mild COVID-19. TCRdb passed the 5' RACE reads through MiXCR, listing each CDR3 protein once. The data show hundreds of thousands of distinct CDR3 sequences, roughly 19% seen once. Sequenced input: PBMCs or a T cell subset sorted from them (not recorded which). The origin of the receptors is a man between 18 and 35 years old who had mild COVID-19 (a few samples of this study predate the infection). Cell type and time point are not known. The CDR3 runs from the conserved cysteine through the conserved F or W. The order of the fields is CDR3 length, J gene, V gene, D gene, clone size, CDR3 protein, CDR3 DNA. A D gene is named only where the DNA matches it firmly. Clone size is shown for a subset of rows, as once, few, many or a class of expanded clone.

>14|TRBJ1-2|TRBV5-6|NA|NA
CASRKTGTSYGYTF
TGTGCCAGCAGAAAGACCGGGACAAGCTATGGCTACACCTTC
>14|TRBJ1-5|TRBV7-2|TRBD1|NA
CASSYGDSLRPQHF
TGTGCCAGCAGCTATGGGGACAGCCTGCGGCCCCAGCATTTT
>14|TRBJ1-5|TRBV5-1|NA|NA
CASSWGLGFEPQHF
TGCGCCAGCAGCTGGGGACTGGGCTTTGAGCCCCAGCATTTT
>14|TRBJ2-4|TRBV6-1|NA|NA
CASTGTPGVDIQYF
TGTGCCAGCACGGGGACCCCCGGCGTTGACATTCAGTACTTC
>17|TRBJ2-1|TRBV20-1|TRBD2|NA
CSAPSGGSTYSYNEQFF
TGCAGTGCCCCTAGCGGGGGGTCCACCTACTCCTACAATGAGCAGTTCTTC
>15|TRBJ1-2|TRBV6-5|TRBD1|NA
CASSYSASGGRGYTF
TGTGCCAGCAGTTACTCGGCGTCAGGGGGACGGGGCTACACCTTC
>13|TRBJ1-4|TRBV30|NA|few
CAWNSATNEKLFF
TGTGCCTGGAACAGCGCAACTAATGAAAAACTGTTTTTT
>15|TRBJ1-2|TRBV3-1|TRBD1|NA
CASSQYRGTNYGYTF
TGTGCCAGCAGCCAGTACAGGGGCACTAACTATGGCTACACCTTC
>14|TRBJ2-3|TRBV2|NA|NA
CASSETSATDTQYF
TGTGCCAGCAGTGAAACTTCCGCCACAGATACGCAGTATTTT
>15|TRBJ1-2|TRBV5-1|TRBD1|many
CASSLGDREIHGYTF
TGCGCCAGCAGCTTGGGGGACAGGGAAATCCATGGCTACACCTTC
>15|TRBJ2-5|TRBV12-3/TRBV12-4|NA|NA
CASSLEGVSKETQYF
TGTGCCAGCAGTTTGGAGGGTGTCTCCAAAGAGACCCAGTACTTC
>17|TRBJ2-2|TRBV4-3|TRBD2|many
CASSPHGGGPNTGELFF
TGCGCCAGCAGCCCTCATGGCGGGGGGCCGAACACCGGGGAGCTGTTTTTT
>13|TRBJ2-3|TRBV5-5|NA|few
CASSLPVPDTQYF
TGTGCCAGCAGCTTGCCCGTCCCAGATACGCAGTATTTT
>13|TRBJ2-2|TRBV30|NA|NA
CARDGANTGELFF
TGTGCCCGGGACGGCGCGAACACCGGGGAGCTGTTTTTT
>13|TRBJ1-3|TRBV4-1|NA|many
CASSQDRSGTIYF
TGCGCCAGCAGCCAAGATCGGTCGGGGACCATATATTTT
>13|TRBJ1-1|TRBV21-1|NA|few
CASRNPWGTEAFF
TGTGCCAGCAGAAACCCCTGGGGCACTGAAGCTTTCTTT
>16|TRBJ1-6|TRBV14|NA|NA
CASSQGVGQRNSPLHF
TGTGCCAGCAGCCAAGGCGTAGGACAGAGGAATTCACCCCTCCACTTT